This TCR beta chain comes out of a study of monozygotic twins with inflammatory bowel disease. From the 5' RACE reads, TCRdb lists one entry per CDR3 protein and no DNA. The table lists about 210,000 distinct CDR3 sequences, with less than 2% in the top ten. Germline loops: CDR1 SEHNR, CDR2 FQNEAQ (reference sequence). The CDR3 is 14 amino acids. This clonotype originated in a human donor with ulcerative colitis or Crohn's disease, or a healthy co-twin of an affected twin (not recorded which). The chain links TRBV7-9 to TRBJ1-1; TCRdb outputs TRBD1, but without DNA this stays unchecked. Sample: blood. The CDR3 loop reads CASSSIPLNTEAFF.